This T cell receptor beta chain appears in the sequencing data of a study of blood T cell repertoires in COVID-19. This clone was detected once. As handled by the study authors: Amplified reference gene primers provided the basis for estimating nucleated cell counts. The table came from immunoSEQ multiplex PCR; TCRdb's copy has only in-frame clones and leaves some out. For V, J and clone size, that table is used; D and trimming come from the DNA. The table shows 230,000 or so clones, with roughly 84% occurring only once. V lost 2 bases to trimming and J lost 8 bases; unmatched junction nucleotides: 4. CDR1 is MDHEN and CDR2 is SYDVKM in the germline V gene. CDR3 length equals 14 residues.

Sequencing was done on a sample of peripheral blood. J is TRBJ1-2 and V is TRBV28; 11 nucleotides match TRBD1. The sequence came from a man aged 25-45 years with active or convalescent COVID-19. The CDR3 coding sequence is TGTGCCAGCAGTTTAGGGGACAGGGGGGGCGGCTACACCTTC. Translation: CASSLGDRGGGYTF.